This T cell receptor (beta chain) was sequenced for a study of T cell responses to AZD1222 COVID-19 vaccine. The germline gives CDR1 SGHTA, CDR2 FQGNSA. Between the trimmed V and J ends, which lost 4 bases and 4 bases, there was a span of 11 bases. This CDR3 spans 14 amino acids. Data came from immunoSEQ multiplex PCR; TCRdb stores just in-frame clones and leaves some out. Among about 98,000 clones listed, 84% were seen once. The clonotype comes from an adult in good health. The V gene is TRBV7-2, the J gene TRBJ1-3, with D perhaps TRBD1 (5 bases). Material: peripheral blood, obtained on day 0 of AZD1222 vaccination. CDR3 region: CASSSPGPGNTIYF. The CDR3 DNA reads TGTGCCAGCAGCTCCCCAGGGCCAGGAAACACCATATATTTT.